The clone carrying this T cell receptor beta chain has a count of ten or more. The record originates from a study of T-cell reconstitution after alpha-beta-depleted transplantation in children. The V gene end was trimmed by 5 bases and the J gene end by 5 bases; junction bases not matched to a gene: 7. The germline CDR1 and CDR2 sequences are SGHDT and YYEEEE. This CDR3 is 15 amino acids long. Unique molecular identifiers were incorporated during preparation of the TCRbeta library. MiXCR was run by TCRdb on the PCR reads, yielding one entry per CDR3 protein. The sample yields 250,000 to 350,000 distinct CDR3 sequences, about a tenth seen once.

The sample in question was PBMCs from the stem cell graft donor, obtained from the stem cell graft. The clonotype comes from a human donor who donated a stem cell graft to a child with SCID. The chain uses TRBV5-6 and TRBJ2-2; TRBD1 matches at 9 bases. CDR3 DNA sequence: TGTGCCAGCAGATGGGGACAGGGAGTTACCGGGGAGCTGTTTTTT. Translating gives CASRWGQGVTGELFF.